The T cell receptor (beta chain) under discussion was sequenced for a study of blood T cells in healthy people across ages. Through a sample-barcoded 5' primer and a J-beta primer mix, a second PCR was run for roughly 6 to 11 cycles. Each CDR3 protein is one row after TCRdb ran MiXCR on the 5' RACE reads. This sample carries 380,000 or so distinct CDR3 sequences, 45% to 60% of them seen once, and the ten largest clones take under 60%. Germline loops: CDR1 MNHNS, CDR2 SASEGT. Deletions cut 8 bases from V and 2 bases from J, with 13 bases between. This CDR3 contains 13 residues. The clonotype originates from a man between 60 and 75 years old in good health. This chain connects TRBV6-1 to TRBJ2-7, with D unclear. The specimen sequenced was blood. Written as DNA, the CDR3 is TGTGCCAGCGTCTTAGCCAGGACCTACGAGCAGTACTTC. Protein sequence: CASVLARTYEQYF.